This T cell receptor beta chain was captured by sequencing in a study of blood T cell repertoires in COVID-19. On the study more broadly: Acute-phase and convalescent COVID-19 samples originated in the United States, Italy and Spain. Sources were T cells, B-cell-depleted T cells, or PBMCs; the material itself was cDNA or gDNA.

V was trimmed by 2 bases and J by 5 bases, leaving 13 bases between them. CDR1 and CDR2 (germline): SGHTA, FQGTGA. There are 15 residues in the CDR3. In the study's own analysis: Scientists estimated how many nucleated cells there were by amplifying reference gene primers. Only in-frame clones appear in the TCRdb table, and some are missing; sequencing was by immunoSEQ multiplex PCR. D and trimming were read from the DNA, whereas the V and J calls and clone size are those reported in that table. Among approximately 120,000 clones listed, 80% were seen once. The genes are TRBV7-3 and TRBJ2-1; a weak D match, TRBD2 (6 bases). The TCR sequence derives from a human donor in a cohort sampled during active or convalescent COVID-19. Sequencing was carried out using peripheral blood. CDR3 nucleotides: TGTGCCAGCAGCTTAGGCGGGGCAACTAACAATGAGCAGTTCTTC. It encodes CASSLGGATNNEQFF.